This T cell receptor (beta chain) was captured in a study of blood T cell repertoires in COVID-19. About the research overall: Material from acute and convalescent COVID-19 was sourced from the United States, Italy and Spain. T cells, B-cell-depleted T cells, or PBMCs provided the cDNA or gDNA that served as material.

This CDR3 has 17 residues. The trim removed 6 bases at V and 1 base at J, leaving 13 bases unmatched. Germline loops: CDR1 MDHEN, CDR2 SYDVKM. As originally analysed: Estimation of nucleated cell counts was performed using reference gene primer amplification. Here immunoSEQ multiplex PCR was the method, and the copy in TCRdb shows in-frame clones only, minus some. V and J calls and clone size are copied from that table; D and trimming were computed from the DNA. Among about 270,000 clones, 75% to 90% were seen once, and the ten largest hold about 4%. V and J are TRBV28 and TRBJ1-1, with 8 bases matching TRBD1. The specimen was PBMCs or T cells enriched from blood (not recorded which). The receptor comes from a woman in her twenties or thirties with acute COVID-19. This CDR3 reads CASSPGGTRFKNTEAFF. CDR3 DNA sequence: TGTGCCAGCAGCCCAGGGGGCACTAGATTCAAGAACACTGAAGCTTTCTTT.